This note documents a single T cell receptor (beta chain) sequence. This sample is drawn from a study of siplizumab effects on memory and regulatory T cells. Germline assignment: CDR1 LGHNA and CDR2 YNFKEQ. V shed 4 bases and J 5 bases; nucleotides not matched to a gene: 7. The CDR3 has 14 amino acids. Measured with immunoSEQ multiplex PCR; TCRdb has only the in-frame clones, and not every one. The sample records 70,000 to 95,000 clones, roughly 93% being singletons. The clonotype was recovered from a human donor in good health. Sequencing input: CD8+ T cells sorted from blood. This rearrangement joins TRBV4-2 to TRBJ2-7; 8 nucleotides match TRBD2. The CDR3 sequence: CASSPLAGGDEQYF. CDR3 coding DNA: TGTGCCAGCAGCCCCCTAGCGGGCGGGGACGAGCAGTACTTC.